The clone carrying this T cell receptor (beta chain) was counted between two and nine times. As yet, its antigen is unknown. TCRdb reanalysed the 5' RACE reads using MiXCR and keeps one entry per CDR3 protein. The table lists roughly 100,000 distinct CDR3 sequences, about 12% of them singletons, with 4.4% in the top ten. This specimen comes from a study of early T cells in non-severe SARS-CoV-2 infection. Study-level information: Sequencing of bulk RNA from unsorted whole blood was done, without chain pairing.

Germline V gene lookup returns CDR1 SGHVS and CDR2 FNYEAQ. V lost 0 bases, J lost 5 bases, and 16 bases lay in between. CDR3 length: 16 residues. General study points: VDJdb matching skewed toward anti-spike CD8 responses, missing private and CD4 specificities.

The source material was whole blood, sampled at baseline. V gene TRBV7-6 combines with J gene TRBJ2-5; D gene unclear. This clonotype was obtained from an adult who was a healthcare worker with PCR-confirmed SARS-CoV-2 infection or an uninfected control (not recorded which). DNA for the CDR3: TGTGCCAGCAGCTTAGCGCGCGATTTCAGGACCGAGACCCAGTACTTC. As protein: CASSLARDFRTETQYF.